The present T cell receptor (beta chain) was sequenced within a study of identical twins. V was clipped by 3 bases and J by 4 bases, with 18 bases between them. The germline gives CDR1 MGHDK, CDR2 SYGVNS. The length of the CDR3 is 17 residues. In every case, the donor was a healthy Caucasian. TCRdb re-called the 5' RACE reads through MiXCR, storing one row per CDR3 protein. The sample records around 230,000 distinct CDR3 sequences, around 6.5% being singletons. This clonotype came up a few times. These data also featured in a second study, about T cells expressing NK-cell markers. From that report: The same clonotypes also predominated in the CD3+CD56-NKG2C+ fraction of several donors. No clear determination of HCMV specificity was made for expanded NKG2C+ T cell clones.

The clonotype was recovered from a woman aged 18-29 years in good health. The chain is built from TRBV25-1 and TRBJ1-4, with D hard to call. The sequencing input was CD8+ T cells sorted from blood. Here the CDR3 reads CASSDPSTSVLNEKLFF. In nucleotides, the CDR3 is TGTGCCAGCAGTGACCCCTCCACCAGCGTCCTTAATGAAAAACTGTTTTTT.